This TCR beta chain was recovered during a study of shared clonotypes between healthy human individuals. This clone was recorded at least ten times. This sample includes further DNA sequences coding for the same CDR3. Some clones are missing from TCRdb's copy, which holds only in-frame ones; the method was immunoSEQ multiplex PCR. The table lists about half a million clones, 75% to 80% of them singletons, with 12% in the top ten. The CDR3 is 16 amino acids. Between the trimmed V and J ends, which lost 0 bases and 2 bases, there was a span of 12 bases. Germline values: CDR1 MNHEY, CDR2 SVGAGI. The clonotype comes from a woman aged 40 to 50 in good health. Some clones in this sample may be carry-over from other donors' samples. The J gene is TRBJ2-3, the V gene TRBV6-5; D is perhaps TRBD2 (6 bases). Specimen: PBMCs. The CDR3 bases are TGTGCCAGCAGTTACTCGATGAGCGGGTACACAGATACGCAGTATTTT. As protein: CASSYSMSGYTDTQYF.